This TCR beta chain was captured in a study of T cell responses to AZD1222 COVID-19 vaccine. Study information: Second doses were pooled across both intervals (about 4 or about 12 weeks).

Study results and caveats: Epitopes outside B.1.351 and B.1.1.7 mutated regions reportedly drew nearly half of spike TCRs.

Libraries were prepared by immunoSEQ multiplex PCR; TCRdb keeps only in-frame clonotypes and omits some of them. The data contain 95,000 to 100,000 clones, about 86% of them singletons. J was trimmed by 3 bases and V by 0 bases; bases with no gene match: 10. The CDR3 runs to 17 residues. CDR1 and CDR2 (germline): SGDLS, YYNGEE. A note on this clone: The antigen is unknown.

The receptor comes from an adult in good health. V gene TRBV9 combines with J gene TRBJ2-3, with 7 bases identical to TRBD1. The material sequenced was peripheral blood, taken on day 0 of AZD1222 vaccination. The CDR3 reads CASSVGASTGRTDTQYF. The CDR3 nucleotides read TGTGCCAGCAGCGTAGGGGCCTCGACAGGGAGAACAGATACGCAGTATTTT.